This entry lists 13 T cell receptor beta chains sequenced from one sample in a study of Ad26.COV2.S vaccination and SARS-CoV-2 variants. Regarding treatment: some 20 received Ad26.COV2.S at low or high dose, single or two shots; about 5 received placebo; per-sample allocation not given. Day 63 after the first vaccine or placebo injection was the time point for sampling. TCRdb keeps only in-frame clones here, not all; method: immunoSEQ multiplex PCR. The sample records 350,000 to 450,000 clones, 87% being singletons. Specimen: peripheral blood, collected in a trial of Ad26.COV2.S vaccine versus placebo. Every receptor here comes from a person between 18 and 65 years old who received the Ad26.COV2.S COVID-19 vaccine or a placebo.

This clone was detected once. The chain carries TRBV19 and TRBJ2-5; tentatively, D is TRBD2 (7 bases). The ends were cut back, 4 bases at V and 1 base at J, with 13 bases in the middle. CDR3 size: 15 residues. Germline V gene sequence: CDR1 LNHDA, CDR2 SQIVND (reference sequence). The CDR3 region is CASSRAGAIQETQYF. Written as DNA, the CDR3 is TGTGCCAGTAGTAGGGCGGGGGCGATCCAAGAGACCCAGTACTTC.

The CDR3 loop reads CSARGATEQYF. The CDR3 nucleotides are TGCAGTGCTAGGGGGGCTACAGAGCAGTACTTC. The chain uses TRBV20-1 and TRBJ2-7, with a possible D match to TRBD1 (6 bases). Germline CDR1 reads DFQATT; CDR2 reads SNEGSKA (reference sequence). The CDR3 runs to 11 residues. V was pared by 3 bases and J by 7 bases, with 10 bases between.

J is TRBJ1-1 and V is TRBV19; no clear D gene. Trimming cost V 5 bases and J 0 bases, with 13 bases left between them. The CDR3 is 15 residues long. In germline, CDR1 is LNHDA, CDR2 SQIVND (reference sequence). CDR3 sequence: CASSPPGRMNTEAFF. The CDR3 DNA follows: TGTGCCAGTAGTCCTCCAGGACGCATGAACACTGAAGCTTTCTTT.

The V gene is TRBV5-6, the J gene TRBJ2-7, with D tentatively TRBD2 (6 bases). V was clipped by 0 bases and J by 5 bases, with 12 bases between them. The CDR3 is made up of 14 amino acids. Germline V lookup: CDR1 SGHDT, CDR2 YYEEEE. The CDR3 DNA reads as TGTGCCAGCAGCTTGGGAGGGTGGAGGGACGAGCAGTACTTC. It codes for CASSLGGWRDEQYF.

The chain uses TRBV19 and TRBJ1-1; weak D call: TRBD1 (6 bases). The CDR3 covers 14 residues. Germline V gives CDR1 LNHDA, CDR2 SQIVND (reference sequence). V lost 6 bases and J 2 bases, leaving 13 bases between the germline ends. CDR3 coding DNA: TGTGCCAGTAGGTTGGGGGCGGGAAACACTGAAGCTTTCTTT. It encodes CASRLGAGNTEAFF.

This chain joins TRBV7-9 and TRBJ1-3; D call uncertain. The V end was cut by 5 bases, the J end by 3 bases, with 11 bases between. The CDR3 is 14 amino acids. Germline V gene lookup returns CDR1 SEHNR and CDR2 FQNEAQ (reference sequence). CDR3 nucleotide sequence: TGTGCCAGCAGCATGCCGGGCAGTGGAAACACCATATATTTT. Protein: CASSMPGSGNTIYF. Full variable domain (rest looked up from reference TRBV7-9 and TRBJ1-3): DTGVSQNPRHKITKRGQNVTFRCDPISEHNRLYWYRQTLGQGPEFLTYFQNEAQLEKSRLLSDRFSAERPKGSFSTLEIQRTEQGDSAMYLCASSMPGSGNTIYFGEGSWLTVV.

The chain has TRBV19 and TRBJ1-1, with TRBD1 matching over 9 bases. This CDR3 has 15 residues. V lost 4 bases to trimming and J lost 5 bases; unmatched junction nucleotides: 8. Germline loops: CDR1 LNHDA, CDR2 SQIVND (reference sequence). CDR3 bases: TGTGCCAGTAGTAGCCGACAGGGGGGTAGTACTGAAGCTTTCTTT. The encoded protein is CASSSRQGGSTEAFF.

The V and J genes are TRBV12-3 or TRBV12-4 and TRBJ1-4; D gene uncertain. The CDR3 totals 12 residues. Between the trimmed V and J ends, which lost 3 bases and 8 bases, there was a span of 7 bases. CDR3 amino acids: CASSFTKEKLFF. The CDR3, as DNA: TGTGCCAGCAGTTTTACAAAAGAAAAACTGTTTTTT.

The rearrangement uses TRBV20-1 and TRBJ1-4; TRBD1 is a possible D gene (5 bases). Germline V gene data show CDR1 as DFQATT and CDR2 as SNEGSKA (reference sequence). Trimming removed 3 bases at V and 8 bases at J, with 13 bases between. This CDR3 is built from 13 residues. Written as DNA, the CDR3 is TGCAGTGCTAGTATTCAGGGTGGAGAAAAACTGTTTTTT. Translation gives CSASIQGGEKLFF.

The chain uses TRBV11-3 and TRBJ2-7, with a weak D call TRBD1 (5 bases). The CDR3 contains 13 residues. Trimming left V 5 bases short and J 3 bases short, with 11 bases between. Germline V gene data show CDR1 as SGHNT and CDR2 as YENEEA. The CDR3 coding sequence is TGTGCCAGCAGCAGGGGCGTTAGCTACGAGCAGTACTTC. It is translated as CASSRGVSYEQYF.

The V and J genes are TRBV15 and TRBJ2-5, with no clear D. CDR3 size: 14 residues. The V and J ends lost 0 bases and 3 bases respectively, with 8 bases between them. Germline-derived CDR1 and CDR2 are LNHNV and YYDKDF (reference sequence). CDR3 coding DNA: TGTGCCACCAGCAGAGATCTAGGAGAAGAGACCCAGTACTTC. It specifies CATSRDLGEETQYF.

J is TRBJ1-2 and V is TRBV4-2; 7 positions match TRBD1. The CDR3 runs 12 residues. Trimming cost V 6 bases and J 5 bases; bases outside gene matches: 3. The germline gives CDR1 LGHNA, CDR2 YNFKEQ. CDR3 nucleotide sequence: TGTGCCAGCAGGGCAGGGGGTTATGGCTACACCTTC. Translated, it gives CASRAGGYGYTF.

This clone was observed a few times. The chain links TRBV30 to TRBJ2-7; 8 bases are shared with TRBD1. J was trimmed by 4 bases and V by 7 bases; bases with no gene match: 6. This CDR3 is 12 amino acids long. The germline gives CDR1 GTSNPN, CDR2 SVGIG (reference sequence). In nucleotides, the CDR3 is TGTGCCTTCTCAGGGGGCGCGTACGAGCAGTACTTC. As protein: CAFSGGAYEQYF.